One sample yielded the 31 T cell receptor beta chains listed below, sequenced in a study of metastatic and nonmetastatic thyroid tumors. TCRdb re-processed the PCR reads through MiXCR. The sample shows under 4,000 clones, roughly 22% of them seen only once. All patients were treatment-naive before thyroid surgery. Source material: tumor tissue. Source of these receptors: a female donor with papillary thyroid cancer or a benign thyroid nodule (not recorded which). Some clones in this sample may be carry-over from other donors' samples.

This clone was picked up a small number of times. V is TRBV2 and J is TRBJ2-3; the match to TRBD1 covers 7 bases. Losses at the gene ends were 6 bases for V and 3 bases for J; bases not matched to a gene: 9. This CDR3 comprises 15 residues. Germline CDR1 and CDR2: SNHLY and FYNNEI. In DNA, the CDR3 is TGTGCCAGCAGCGCGACAGGGTTCGGGACAGATACGCAGTATTTT. It encodes CASSATGFGTDTQYF.

This clone is large. The chain links TRBV6-1 to TRBJ1-5, with D maybe TRBD1 (6 bases). The CDR3 runs 14 residues. Germline V CDR1 and CDR2: MNHNS, SASEGT. V dropped 9 bases and J dropped 4 bases, with 16 bases sitting between them. The CDR3 here is CASYTQGRNQPQHF. Here the CDR3 DNA reads TGTGCCAGTTACACTCAGGGGCGGAATCAGCCCCAGCATTTT.

In this sample, this clone is large. The chain uses TRBV28 and TRBJ1-2, with D uncertain. The V end was cut by 3 bases, the J end by 4 bases, with 12 bases between. The CDR3 runs 14 residues. Looked up from germline, CDR1 is MDHEN and CDR2 is SYDVKM. For the CDR3, the DNA is TGTGCCAGCAGTTTGAGCGCCCTAGTCTATGGCTACACCTTC. It codes for CASSLSALVYGYTF.

By its share, this clone is medium-sized. The chain carries TRBV7-3 and TRBJ2-1; 11 positions agree with TRBD2. This CDR3 region has 16 residues. Germline V CDR1 and CDR2: SGHTA, FQGTGA. After removal of 5 bases from V and 4 bases from J, the junction contained 7 bases not matched to a gene. The CDR3 DNA reads as TGTGCCAGCAGCCCAAGTAGCGGGAGGGATTACAATGAGCAGTTCTTC. Amino acid sequence: CASSPSSGRDYNEQFF.

This clone rates as large. The chain recombines TRBV28 with TRBJ1-1; 9 bases map to TRBD1. Germline values: CDR1 MDHEN, CDR2 SYDVKM. The J segment lost 6 bases and the V segment lost 6 bases, leaving 5 bases of the junction unmatched. CDR3 length: 13 amino acids. CDR3 DNA sequence: TGTGCCAGCAGGGGGACAGGGTGGGCTGAAGCTTTCTTT. The encoded protein is CASRGTGWAEAFF.

The chain's CDR3 is CASSFGSGTAMGYTF. In DNA, the CDR3 is TGTGCCAGCAGCTTTGGGTCCGGGACAGCTATGGGCTACACCTTC. The rearrangement links TRBV5-4 to TRBJ1-2; 7 nucleotides line up with TRBD1. The trim removed 2 bases at V and 8 bases at J, leaving 12 bases unmatched. The length of the CDR3 is 15 residues. Germline CDR1 SGHNT, CDR2 YYREEE (reference sequence).

The chain is built from TRBV28 and TRBJ2-1; the D gene is possibly TRBD2 (6 bases). Germline CDR1 MDHEN, CDR2 SYDVKM. The CDR3 runs to 16 residues. The CDR3 protein is CASFPPRLVGKNEQFF. CDR3 DNA: TGTGCTAGTTTCCCCCCACGACTAGTCGGGAAGAATGAGCAGTTCTTC.

Comments on this clone: The sample has other DNA sequences that encode this CDR3 too. This chain connects TRBV5-1 to TRBJ2-3, with no clear D. Trimming took 0 bases from V and 1 from J, leaving 3 bases between them. Germline CDR1 SGHRS, CDR2 YFSETQ. The length of the CDR3 is 13 residues. This CDR3 reads CASSLEGTDTQYF. CDR3 bases: TGCGCCAGCAGCTTGGAGGGCACAGATACGCAGTATTTT.

By share of the sample, this clone is large. The gene calls are TRBV28 and TRBJ2-7; 8 bases map to TRBD1. This CDR3 contains 15 residues. Germline CDR1 and CDR2: MDHEN and SYDVKM. V lost 1 base, J lost 4 bases, and 6 bases stayed unmatched. Written as DNA, the CDR3 is TGTGCCAGCAGTTTATCTGGACAGGGAATATACGAGCAGTACTTC. Translated, it gives CASSLSGQGIYEQYF.

This clone occurred many times. The chain recombines TRBV18 with TRBJ1-4; the D gene is possibly TRBD1 (5 bases). The V gene's germline CDR1 is KGHSH and CDR2 LQKENI. The CDR3 is made up of 13 amino acids. Trimming pared 4 bases from V and 5 bases from J, leaving 8 bases between. The CDR3 region has the DNA TGTGCCAGCTCACTCGGGGGGAATGAAAAACTGTTTTTT. Translated, it gives CASSLGGNEKLFF.

This clone was counted a few times. V and J are TRBV6-8 and TRBJ1-1; 9 nucleotides line up with TRBD1. This CDR3 has 16 residues. CDR1 and CDR2 from the germline V gene are MNHGY and SAAAGT. With 6 bases clipped from V and 1 base from J, the junction kept 9 bases outside the gene matches. CDR3 bases: TGTGCCAGCAGACCGACAGGGGGGTCCCGGAACACTGAAGCTTTCTTT. It specifies CASRPTGGSRNTEAFF.

The genes are TRBV6-1 and TRBJ2-7, with D possibly being TRBD2 (5 bases). V dropped 3 bases and J dropped 0 bases, with 6 bases sitting between them. The CDR3 is 13 amino acids. The V gene's germline CDR1 is MNHNS and CDR2 SASEGT. DNA for the CDR3: TGTGCCAGCAGTGAGGAGGACTCCTACGAGCAGTACTTC. Residues: CASSEEDSYEQYF.

By frequency in the sample, this clone is medium-sized. The rearrangement uses TRBV11-1 and TRBJ2-7; D assignment may be TRBD1 or TRBD2 (5 bases each). The ends were cut back, 1 base at V and 2 bases at J, with 12 bases in the middle. This CDR3 has 15 amino acids. CDR1 is SGHAT and CDR2 is FQDESV in the germline V gene (reference sequence). The CDR3 here is CASSLGGTPTYEQYF. The CDR3 DNA sequence: TGTGCCAGCAGCTTAGGAGGGACCCCTACCTACGAGCAGTACTTC.

The chain has TRBV19 and TRBJ2-3; D perhaps matches TRBD2 (6 bases). CDR3 length: 15 residues. CDR1 is LNHDA, CDR2 SQIVND, per germline (reference sequence). V gave up 5 bases and J gave up 0 bases, with 12 bases separating them. The CDR3 sequence: CASSSIAASTDTQYF. CDR3 coding DNA: TGTGCCAGTAGTTCTATAGCGGCAAGCACAGATACGCAGTATTTT.

In this sample, this clone is medium-sized. J is TRBJ2-1 and V is TRBV15; no reliable D call. From germline, CDR1 is LNHNV and CDR2 YYDKDF (reference sequence). CDR3 length: 12 residues. The V gene lost 1 base and the J gene lost 10 bases, with 8 bases spanning the gap. The CDR3 sequence: CATSRVAGEQFF. CDR3 DNA: TGTGCCACCAGCAGAGTGGCAGGAGAGCAGTTCTTC.

The chain combines TRBV29-1 with TRBJ2-7; D call uncertain. Trimming took 0 bases from V and 5 from J, leaving 8 bases between them. This CDR3 comprises 12 residues. Looked up from germline, CDR1 is SQVTM and CDR2 is ANQGSEA. CDR3 protein: CSVEDITNEQYF. CDR3 nucleotide sequence: TGCAGCGTTGAAGATATTACTAACGAGCAGTACTTC.

V is TRBV6-4 and J is TRBJ2-7; 9 bases are a match to TRBD2. V lost 4 bases, J lost 5 bases, and 9 bases stayed unmatched. The germline V gene has CDR1 MRHNA and CDR2 SNTAGT. CDR3 length equals 15 residues. CDR3 loop: CASSVGVAGVHEQYF. The CDR3 region has the DNA TGTGCCAGCAGTGTGGGGGTAGCGGGAGTCCACGAGCAGTACTTC.

The chain carries TRBV6-2 or TRBV6-3 and TRBJ2-5; 10 bases match TRBD2. In germline, CDR1 is MNHEY, CDR2 SVGEGT. V gave up 4 bases and J gave up 5 bases; unmatched junction bases: 10. The CDR3 spans 16 residues. CDR3 bases: TGTGCCAGCAGTTCACTCGCGACTAGCGGGTACGAGACCCAGTACTTC. Its translation is CASSSLATSGYETQYF.

This clone was seen a handful of times. The chain recombines TRBV19 with TRBJ1-2, with 9 bases fitting TRBD1. CDR3 length: 14 amino acids. In germline, CDR1 is LNHDA, CDR2 SQIVND (reference sequence). Germline trimming cut 7 bases from V and 6 bases from J; bases unmatched to any gene: 9. CDR3 protein: CASTRTGENNGYTF. The CDR3 bases are TGTGCCAGTACCAGGACAGGGGAAAACAATGGCTACACCTTC.

The chain is built from TRBV30 and TRBJ2-2, with 8 bases identical to TRBD2. The CDR3 contains 14 residues. Germline lookup yields CDR1 GTSNPN and CDR2 SVGIG (reference sequence). V trimming: 3 bases; J trimming: 7 bases; junction bases outside the gene matches: 7. CDR3 nucleotide sequence: TGTGCCTGGAGGTCCAGCGGGAGTAACGGGGAGCTGTTTTTT. It translates to CAWRSSGSNGELFF.

In its sample, this clone is medium-sized. The chain recombines TRBV20-1 with TRBJ2-1; TRBD2 might be the D (7 bases). The CDR3 has 18 amino acids. CDR1 DFQATT and CDR2 SNEGSKA come from the germline V gene (reference sequence). Trimming removed 3 bases from V and 13 bases from J, with 34 bases in between. This CDR3 reads CSARGAGAGIGRGRTQFF. CDR3 bases: TGCAGTGCTAGGGGCGCGGGGGCCGGTATTGGAAGGGGCCGGACCCAGTTCTTC.

This clone was seen repeatedly, ten times or more. This sequence joins TRBV4-2 and TRBJ2-1, with 10 bases matching TRBD2. Germline assignment: CDR1 LGHNA and CDR2 YNFKEQ. Unmatched junction bases numbered 12, after V lost 2 bases and J lost 8 bases. This CDR3 spans 17 amino acids. The CDR3 spells CASSQIIEASGSYEQFF. CDR3 DNA: TGTGCCAGCAGCCAAATTATTGAGGCTAGCGGGAGCTATGAGCAGTTCTTC.

The chain is built from TRBV6-1 and TRBJ2-3; 9 bases fit TRBD1. The V gene end was trimmed by 8 bases and the J gene end by 3 bases; junction bases not matched to a gene: 6. This CDR3 contains 14 residues. Germline values: CDR1 MNHNS, CDR2 SASEGT. The CDR3, as DNA: TGTGCCAGCGCTCTGGGACAGGGAACAGATACGCAGTATTTT. It specifies CASALGQGTDTQYF.

This clone appeared a few times. The chain is built from TRBV6-1 and TRBJ2-1, with TRBD2 as a possible D gene (6 bases). V was cut by 7 bases and J by 0 bases, with 13 bases left in between. The CDR3 consists of 15 residues. The V gene's germline CDR1 is MNHNS and CDR2 SASEGT. CDR3 nucleotides: TGTGCCAGCAACGGAGGGCTGAACTCCTACAATGAGCAGTTCTTC. It codes for CASNGGLNSYNEQFF.

J is TRBJ2-5 and V is TRBV5-1; TRBD2 matches at 7 bases. There are 15 residues in the CDR3. The V gene's germline CDR1 is SGHRS and CDR2 YFSETQ. After removal of 4 bases from V and 1 base from J, the junction contained 7 bases not matched to a gene. CDR3 nucleotides: TGCGCCAGCAGCCCGGGTCTAGCGGCCCAAGAGACCCAGTACTTC. Translated: CASSPGLAAQETQYF. Full variable domain (missing parts from reference TRBV5-1 and TRBJ2-5): KAGVTQTPRYLIKTRGQQVTLSCSPISGHRSVSWYQQTPGQGLQFLFEYFSETQRNKGNFPGRFSGRQFSNSRSEMNVSTLELGDSALYLCASSPGLAAQETQYFGPGTRLLVL.

The rearrangement joins TRBV19 to TRBJ2-6; D may be TRBD1 (5 bases). V lost 1 base, J lost 2 bases, and 9 bases lay in between. The CDR3 has 16 residues. Germline V gene data show CDR1 as LNHDA and CDR2 as SQIVND (reference sequence). The CDR3 spells CASSIGAGTGANVLTF. The CDR3 DNA follows: TGTGCCAGTAGTATAGGCGCAGGGACTGGGGCCAACGTCCTGACTTTC.

This chain connects TRBV28 to TRBJ1-6; 9 bases are a match to TRBD1. CDR1 and CDR2 (germline): MDHEN, SYDVKM. CDR3 length equals 15 residues. V lost 6 bases to trimming and J lost 4 bases; unmatched junction nucleotides: 4. The CDR3 DNA reads TGTGCCAGCAGGGGGACAGGGACATATAATTCACCCCTCCACTTT. Protein: CASRGTGTYNSPLHF.

As for this clone: The conserved phenylalanine or tryptophan is not found at the CDR3 terminus, so this likely reflects a read error. The rearrangement links TRBV10-2 to TRBJ2-7; 7 bases fit TRBD2. Germline values: CDR1 WSHSY, CDR2 SAAADI. The CDR3 length is 14 residues. The CDR3 loop reads CASSVLSGGYDQYL. Here the CDR3 DNA reads TGCGCCAGCAGTGTTCTATCGGGAGGATACGATCAGTACCTC.

In its sample, this clone was seen many times. The chain employs TRBV7-6 and TRBJ2-1; 9 nucleotides agree with TRBD2. V was clipped by 5 bases and J by 5 bases; unmatched bases: 10. Germline CDR1 is SGHVS and CDR2 is FNYEAQ. There are 16 residues in the CDR3. CDR3 sequence (DNA): TGTGCCAGCAGCCCCTTGACTAGCGGAGCCCACAATGAGCAGTTCTTC. Its protein product is CASSPLTSGAHNEQFF.

This clone was observed a few times. The chain recombines TRBV6-1 with TRBJ2-2, with 9 bases identical to TRBD1. The V gene end was trimmed by 1 base and the J gene end by 6 bases; junction bases not matched to a gene: 6. The CDR3 is 16 amino acids. Germline V gives CDR1 MNHNS, CDR2 SASEGT. The CDR3 nucleotides are TGTGCCAGCAGTGAAGTTTCAGGGACAGGGCCCGGGGAGCTGTTTTTT. Encoded protein: CASSEVSGTGPGELFF.

This clone is large in the sample. This chain connects TRBV6-1 to TRBJ1-1; 8 nucleotides agree with TRBD1. CDR1 and CDR2 from the germline V gene are MNHNS and SASEGT. The CDR3 consists of 14 residues. V was pared by 5 bases and J by 5 bases, with 7 bases of the junction left unmatched. The CDR3 nucleotides read TGTGCCAGCAGTACAGACAGGGGCAGGACTGAAGCTTTCTTT. Protein: CASSTDRGRTEAFF.